This TCR beta chain was obtained from a study of beta chain features in type 1 diabetes. As regards this clone: Its cognate antigen is unknown. This sample also contains other DNA sequences that code for the same CDR3.

Of the isolated RNA, all was reverse transcribed, and so the sequenced material was expressed TCRB transcripts. The data were produced by immunoSEQ multiplex PCR, yet TCRdb's version contains in-frame clones alone and is incomplete. The table records some 240,000 clones, around 16% of them present only once. It was one heparinised blood draw, averaging around 120 mL, that each donor gave. Overall study results and limits: For patients and controls alike, PCR might favor shorter templates to the same degree. Patients with Type 1 diabetes showed moderately but significantly shorter TCRB CDR3s in all four CD4+ subsets. Compared with healthy donors, patients appeared to share more similar naive, central memory and regulatory TCRB repertoires. Reduced insertions and increased deletions marked VDJ junctions in type 1 diabetes patients.

Germline V CDR1 and CDR2: GTSNPN, SVGIG (reference sequence). V lost 1 base to trimming and J lost 4 bases, with 3 bases between them. The CDR3 is made up of 11 amino acids. The clonotype was recovered from a man aged 25 to 40 with type 1 diabetes. Sequenced sample: naive CD4+ T cells from blood. V is TRBV30 and J is TRBJ2-3; D is unresolved. The CDR3 coding sequence is TGTGCCTGGAGTGGATCAGATACGCAGTATTTT. It specifies CAWSGSDTQYF.